Listed here is a single T cell receptor beta chain. What it binds is unknown. This CDR3 spans 16 amino acids. The V gene's germline CDR1 is MNHEY and CDR2 SVGEGT. Trimming removed 6 bases from V and 4 bases from J; junction bases left unmatched: 11. These data originate in a study of human T cells and chemical hapten exposure. Study-level findings and limits: Expanded TCRs made up significantly more big CDR3 similarity clusters than controls did.

Time point noted: pre-sensitization, week 0. Regarding treatment: therapeutic diphenylcyclopropenone sensitization with weekly scalp DPC. In the library, unique molecular identifiers were attached to individual cDNA molecules. TCRdb re-called the RACE reads with MiXCR, one entry per CDR3 protein. The table records 50,000 to 70,000 distinct CDR3 sequences, 8% to 10% of them present only once. The sample here was whole blood, taken in connection with sensitization to the hapten diphenylcyclopropenone (DPC). The TCR was taken from a middle-aged man with alopecia areata. Some clones in this sample may be carry-over from other donors' samples. The chain is built from TRBV6-2 or TRBV6-3 and TRBJ1-5, with TRBD1 matching over 8 bases. CDR3 amino acids: CASRRGQGIGNQPQHF. Here the CDR3 DNA reads TGTGCCAGCAGACGCGGACAGGGTATAGGAAATCAGCCCCAGCATTTT.